This T cell receptor beta chain was identified in a study of T-cell memory formation after mild COVID-19. Study at large: TCR clusters largely stayed donor specific. General study findings and limits: Pre-infection memory held some responding clones, suggesting pre-existing cross-reactive T cells responded. Clones contracting over day 15 to 85 were CD4/CD8 balanced, with later expanders leaning CD4+.

Employing constant-segment primers, 5'RACE generated TCR alpha and TCR beta cDNA libraries bearing sample barcodes and UMIs. TCRdb re-analysed the 5' RACE reads in MiXCR, keeping a single row per CDR3 protein. The sample includes roughly 450,000 distinct CDR3 sequences, approximately 18% of them seen just once. This clonotype has only a few counts. What it binds is not known. This receptor was obtained from an adult woman who had mild COVID-19 (a few samples of this study predate the infection). Cell type and time point are not known. The source material was PBMCs or a T cell subset sorted from them (not recorded which).

CDR3 nucleotide sequence: TGTGCCAGCAGCTTAGGGTGGGTAGCGGGGGGTTCTAGCTCCTACAATGAGCAGTTCTTC. This translates into CASSLGWVAGGSSSYNEQFF. The gene calls are TRBV11-3 and TRBJ2-1; 10 bases are shared with TRBD2. The CDR3 runs to 20 residues. Trimming at V came to 1 base and at J to 0 bases, leaving 12 bases not matched to a gene. Germline values: CDR1 SGHNT, CDR2 YENEEA.